One T cell receptor beta chain is described in this entry. This record comes from a study of blood T cell repertoires in COVID-19. Whole-study context: The United States, Italy and Spain were the sources of the acute and convalescent COVID-19 samples. Sample material is recorded as cDNA or gDNA derived from T cells, B-cell-depleted T cells, or PBMCs.

The CDR3 consists of 14 residues. CDR1 is LGHNA and CDR2 is YNFKEQ in the germline V gene. The V end was cut by 5 bases, the J end by 3 bases, with 12 bases between. Original handling: For nucleated cells, counts were estimated from reference gene primer amplification. Clones were sequenced by immunoSEQ multiplex PCR, and TCRdb holds only the in-frame ones, with some missing. The DNA was the basis for D and trimming; V, J and clone size are from that table. This table holds approximately 230,000 clones, roughly 88% found once. Followed over time, Seattle patients had been enrolled while infection was active.

The chain recombines TRBV4-2 with TRBJ2-3; a weak D match, TRBD1 (6 bases). This sequence was found in a woman between 25 and 40 years old with COVID-19, enrolled during active disease. Sequenced input: peripheral blood. CDR3 sequence reads: CASSSDRITDTQYF. The CDR3 bases are TGTGCCAGCAGCAGTGACAGGATAACAGATACGCAGTATTTT.